This T cell receptor (beta chain) was obtained from a study of shared T cell receptors in the human thymus. Trimming cost V 5 bases and J 5 bases, with 10 bases left between them. Germline CDR1 is SQVTM and CDR2 is ANQGSEA. The length of the CDR3 is 11 residues. Assay used: immunoSEQ multiplex PCR; TCRdb lists only in-frame clones, some missing. The repertoire holds about 660,000 clones, with 85% to 90% as singletons. These data were also filed under a second study, of human thymus T cells. That paper adds: The donor group consisted of healthy Finnish infants who were having corrective surgery for congenital heart defects. Thymus tissue was removed during corrective cardiac surgery. Related studies found that unrelated individuals share highly overlapping thymic repertoires.

Source material: thymocytes. The sequence was collected from a boy in the first two years of life with a congenital heart defect. The chain joins TRBV29-1 to TRBJ2-7; D is unclear. The CDR3 spells CSVLLSNEQYF. CDR3 nucleotide sequence: TGCAGCGTTTTGCTTAGTAACGAGCAGTACTTC.